These 25 T cell receptor beta chains originate from one sample sequenced in a study of T cell responses to AZD1222 COVID-19 vaccine. The repertoire was sequenced with immunoSEQ multiplex PCR; TCRdb's copy has only in-frame clones and lacks some. The sample contains about 100,000 clones, about 87% of which appear only once. Sequencing used peripheral blood, obtained on day 0 of MenACWY control vaccination. The receptors shown here come from an adult in good health.

The genes are TRBV19 and TRBJ1-1; D not certain. Between the trimmed V and J ends, which lost 5 bases and 4 bases, there was a span of 8 bases. Germline V gene lookup returns CDR1 LNHDA and CDR2 SQIVND (reference sequence). The length of the CDR3 is 12 residues. Written as DNA, the CDR3 is TGTGCCAGTAGTTTCGGGGTCACTGAAGCTTTCTTT. It specifies CASSFGVTEAFF.

This clone appeared a single time. The rearrangement links TRBV4-1 to TRBJ1-1; TRBD1 aligns across 7 bases. With 2 bases clipped from V and 4 bases from J, the junction kept 10 bases outside the gene matches. The CDR3 is made up of 16 amino acids. Germline-derived CDR1 and CDR2 are MGHRA and YSYEKL. This CDR3 reads CASSQKGAAGSTEAFF. CDR3 DNA: TGCGCCAGCAGCCAAAAGGGGGCCGCGGGTAGCACTGAAGCTTTCTTT.

The CDR3 protein is CATSFSGTGELFF. CDR3 DNA sequence: TGTGCCACCTCCTTTTCGGGGACCGGGGAGCTGTTTTTT. The genes are TRBV15 and TRBJ2-2, with D possibly being TRBD2 (5 bases). CDR1 is LNHNV, CDR2 YYDKDF, per germline (reference sequence). CDR3 length: 13 amino acids. V gave up 8 bases and J gave up 5 bases, with 12 bases separating them.

V usage is TRBV6-2 or TRBV6-3 and J usage is TRBJ2-3, with D maybe TRBD1 (6 bases). This CDR3 is 15 amino acids long. V was clipped by 2 bases and J by 2 bases, with 11 bases between them. Germline CDR1 and CDR2: MNHEY and SVGEGT. CDR3: CASSYSPGDTDTQYF. Here the CDR3 DNA reads TGTGCCAGCAGTTACAGCCCAGGGGACACAGATACGCAGTATTTT.

The table lists this clone with a count of one. This sequence joins TRBV28 and TRBJ1-5; unclear D gene. This CDR3 region has 14 residues. Germline-derived CDR1 and CDR2 are MDHEN and SYDVKM. The V end was cut by 4 bases, the J end by 9 bases, with 16 bases between. CDR3 DNA sequence: TGTGCCAGCAGTTCCATGGACTCGGGATCGCCCCAGCATTTT. Residues: CASSSMDSGSPQHF.

The CDR3 bases are TGTGCCAGCAGCTTGGCTAGCGGGGGAATGGTGAACACCGGGGAGCTGTTTTTT. Protein product: CASSLASGGMVNTGELFF. The chain recombines TRBV7-2 with TRBJ2-2; 10 bases agree with TRBD2. The CDR3 has 18 amino acids. Germline V gives CDR1 SGHTA, CDR2 FQGNSA. Trimming removed 3 bases from V and 1 base from J; junction bases left unmatched: 8.

The gene calls are TRBV3-1 (or the pseudogene TRBV3-2) and TRBJ2-5; D possibly uses TRBD1 or TRBD2 (5 bases each). The CDR3 is 13 residues long. With 4 bases removed from V and 5 bases from J, the gap between germline ends came to 11 bases. Germline assignment: CDR1 LGHDT and CDR2 YNNKEL (reference sequence). Here the CDR3 DNA reads TGTGCCAGCAGCCGAGGGGACCGGGAGACCCAGTACTTC. Residues: CASSRGDRETQYF.

The rearrangement uses TRBV5-5 and TRBJ1-2; D may be TRBD1 (6 bases). The CDR3 is 16 amino acids. CDR1 and CDR2 (germline): SGHKS, YYEKEE (reference sequence). The V end lost 1 base, the J end lost 6 bases, and 19 bases lay between the germline ends. CDR3 in amino acids: CASSLYRDTGSHGYTF. CDR3 DNA sequence: TGTGCCAGCAGCTTGTACCGGGATACAGGGTCCCATGGCTACACCTTC.

The chain employs TRBV6-5 and TRBJ2-5; TRBD2 agrees at 11 bases. Trimming took 7 bases from V and 2 from J; bases not matched to a gene: 3. Germline V gene sequence: CDR1 MNHEY, CDR2 SVGAGI. The CDR3 spans 14 residues. The CDR3 loop is CASNLAGGQETQYF. The CDR3 nucleotides read TGTGCCAGCAATTTAGCGGGGGGGCAAGAGACCCAGTACTTC.

The chain couples TRBV4-3 to TRBJ2-3; TRBD2 might be the D (5 bases). This CDR3 comprises 18 residues. Germline V gene sequence: CDR1 LGHNA, CDR2 YSLEER. Trimming cost V 0 bases and J 4 bases, with 20 bases left between them. CDR3 sequence reads: CASSQDLLVSGIPDTQYF. The DNA of the CDR3 is TGCGCCAGCAGCCAAGATTTGCTCGTATCGGGGATCCCAGATACGCAGTATTTT.

The J gene is TRBJ1-2, the V gene TRBV9; 7 nucleotides line up with TRBD1. V lost 0 bases to trimming and J lost 1 base; unmatched junction nucleotides: 6. Germline V CDR1 and CDR2: SGDLS, YYNGEE. CDR3 size: 16 residues. The CDR3: CASSVGTGGINYGYTF. The CDR3 DNA follows: TGTGCCAGCAGCGTAGGGACAGGAGGTATTAACTATGGCTACACCTTC. The variable domain in full, completed from reference TRBV9 and TRBJ1-2, reads DSGVTQTPKHLITATGQRVTLRCSPRSGDLSVYWYQQSLDQGLQFLIQYYNGEERAKGNILERFSAQQFPDLHSELNLSSLELGDSALYFCASSVGTGGINYGYTFGSGTRLTVV.

This clone has more than one count but fewer than ten. The V and J genes are TRBV6-5 and TRBJ1-6, with D unresolved. CDR1 is MNHEY, CDR2 SVGAGI, per germline. The V end lost 2 bases, the J end lost 6 bases, and 11 bases lay between the germline ends. The CDR3 is 15 residues long. The CDR3 loop is CASSYEGSGNSPLHF. Written as DNA, the CDR3 is TGTGCCAGCAGTTACGAGGGTTCGGGTAATTCACCCCTCCACTTT.

A single count supports this clone. The gene calls are TRBV7-9 and TRBJ2-3; 10 positions match TRBD2. V trimming: 3 bases; J trimming: 3 bases; junction bases outside the gene matches: 6. The CDR3 spans 16 residues. The germline V gene has CDR1 SEHNR and CDR2 FQNEAQ (reference sequence). The CDR3 reads CASSFDTSGETDTQYF. Written as DNA, the CDR3 is TGTGCCAGCAGCTTCGACACTAGCGGGGAGACAGATACGCAGTATTTT.

The chain employs TRBV3-1 (or the pseudogene TRBV3-2) and TRBJ2-5, with a possible D match to TRBD1 (5 bases). Germline V lookup: CDR1 LGHDT, CDR2 YNNKEL (reference sequence). The CDR3 is 16 residues long. V was pared by 4 bases and J by 2 bases, with 17 bases between. CDR3 amino acids: CASSPASSGPQETQYF. CDR3 DNA sequence: TGTGCCAGCAGCCCCGCATCCTCAGGGCCTCAAGAGACCCAGTACTTC.

The gene calls are TRBV18 and TRBJ1-3, with no clear D. The ends were cut back, 2 bases at V and 0 bases at J, with 20 bases in the middle. Looked up from germline, CDR1 is KGHSH and CDR2 is LQKENI. The CDR3 runs to 19 residues. CDR3 residues: CASSPSIGAITTSGNTIYF. CDR3 in DNA: TGTGCCAGCTCACCATCGATCGGAGCGATAACAACCTCTGGAAACACCATATATTTT.

The chain carries TRBV6-5 and TRBJ2-3, with D possibly matching TRBD1 (5 bases). The CDR3 consists of 14 residues. Trimming took 7 bases from V and 5 from J, leaving 16 bases between them. Germline V CDR1 and CDR2: MNHEY, SVGAGI. The CDR3 region has the DNA TGTGCCAGCACGGGCGCAGGGCCATTAGATACGCAGTATTTT. It encodes CASTGAGPLDTQYF.

The V gene is TRBV5-1, the J gene TRBJ1-1, with 9 bases that match TRBD1. The CDR3 spans 14 residues. Germline trimming cut 4 bases from V and 8 bases from J; bases unmatched to any gene: 9. Germline CDR1 reads SGHRS; CDR2 reads YFSETQ. Written as DNA, the CDR3 is TGCGCCAGCAGCCCGAGGCGACAGGGGGAAGAAGCTTTCTTT. It codes for CASSPRRQGEEAFF.

This clone occurred a few times. This sequence joins TRBV7-2 and TRBJ2-7, with D tentatively TRBD2 (5 bases). V was trimmed by 1 base and J by 6 bases, leaving 13 bases between them. CDR3 length: 14 residues. The germline gives CDR1 SGHTA, CDR2 FQGNSA. CDR3 bases: TGTGCCAGCAGCTTAGATCACAGCGGTGGCGAGCAGTACTTC. It yields the protein CASSLDHSGGEQYF.

The V and J genes are TRBV14 and TRBJ1-6, with D maybe TRBD1 (6 bases). The CDR3 extends over 16 amino acids. V dropped 1 base and J dropped 8 bases, with 15 bases sitting between them. The germline V gene encodes CDR1 SGHDN and CDR2 FVKESK. CDR3 bases: TGTGCCAGCAGCCAAGGGTTAGAACAGGGAGATTCACCCCTCCACTTT. Translation: CASSQGLEQGDSPLHF.

The V and J genes are TRBV19 and TRBJ1-1; 11 nucleotides align to TRBD1. V lost 6 bases and J lost 11; bases outside the gene matches: 11. The CDR3 is 14 residues long. Germline CDR1 LNHDA, CDR2 SQIVND (reference sequence). This CDR3 is CASSPRTGGAWAFF. In nucleotides, the CDR3 is TGTGCCAGTAGCCCTCGGACAGGGGGCGCTTGGGCTTTCTTT. Together with reference TRBV19 and TRBJ1-1, the CDR3 gives the full variable domain: DGGITQSPKYLFRKEGQNVTLSCEQNLNHDAMYWYRQDPGQGLRLIYYSQIVNDFQKGDIAEGYSVSREKKESFPLTVTSAQKNPTAFYLCASSPRTGGAWAFFGQGTRLTVV.

The chain joins TRBV4-1 to TRBJ1-3, with TRBD1 matching over 12 bases. Trimming removed 0 bases from V and 2 bases from J; junction bases left unmatched: 5. CDR1 and CDR2 from the germline V gene are MGHRA and YSYEKL. The CDR3 spans 18 residues. The CDR3 DNA reads TGCGCCAGCAGCCAAGATGGGACAGGGGGCCTCCCTGGAAACACCATATATTTT. It codes for CASSQDGTGGLPGNTIYF.

The gene calls are TRBV6-5 and TRBJ1-6, with unresolved D. CDR3 length: 14 amino acids. The ends were cut back, 4 bases at V and 4 bases at J, with 8 bases in the middle. Germline-derived CDR1 and CDR2 are MNHEY and SVGAGI. CDR3 DNA sequence: TGTGCCAGCAGTTTATCAGCGTATAATTCACCCCTCCACTTT. Amino acid sequence: CASSLSAYNSPLHF.

The chain couples TRBV4-3 to TRBJ1-3; no reliable D call. The V gene lost 0 bases and the J gene lost 0 bases, with 6 bases spanning the gap. Germline V gene sequence: CDR1 LGHNA, CDR2 YSLEER. The CDR3 consists of 15 residues. This chain's CDR3 is CASSQDWSSGNTIYF. The CDR3 nucleotides are TGCGCCAGCAGCCAAGATTGGAGCTCTGGAAACACCATATATTTT.

The chain employs TRBV5-8 and TRBJ2-1; tentatively, D is TRBD1 (6 bases). V was clipped by 4 bases and J by 0 bases, with 17 bases between them. The length of the CDR3 is 17 residues. The germline CDR1 and CDR2 sequences are SGHTS and YDEGEE. The CDR3 reads CASSIPRDTLSYNEQFF. DNA for the CDR3: TGTGCCAGCAGCATCCCCCGGGACACTCTCTCCTACAATGAGCAGTTCTTC.

The V call is TRBV28, the J call TRBJ1-2; maybe TRBD1 (5 bases). The V gene lost 11 bases and the J gene lost 2 bases, with 12 bases spanning the gap. The CDR3 extends over 12 amino acids. Germline V gives CDR1 MDHEN, CDR2 SYDVKM. CDR3 sequence: CAGGDGNYGYTF. The DNA for the CDR3 is TGTGCCGGGGGAGACGGAAACTATGGCTACACCTTC.